This entry is about one T cell receptor (beta chain). This CDR3 contains 15 residues. The V gene end was trimmed by 6 bases and the J gene end by 5 bases; junction bases not matched to a gene: 8. The germline gives CDR1 LGHNA, CDR2 YNFKEQ. Repertoires were generated with immunoSEQ multiplex PCR, while TCRdb's copy carries only in-frame clones and drops some. The table has fewer than 700,000 clones, roughly 90% seen once. The data belong to a study of shared T cell receptors in the human thymus. The sample also formed part of further work on human thymus T cells.

The receptor was derived from a boy younger than two with a congenital heart defect. Sequenced: thymocytes. The chain carries TRBV4-2 and TRBJ2-2; 8 bases align to TRBD2. The CDR3 sequence is CASSQSGSYTGELFF. Written as DNA, the CDR3 is TGTGCCAGCAGTCAGAGCGGGAGTTATACCGGGGAGCTGTTTTTT.